Presented here are 31 T cell receptor beta chains from one specimen sequenced in a study of beta chain features in type 1 diabetes. The whole isolated RNA underwent reverse transcription, so sequencing captured expressed TCRB transcripts. The assay was immunoSEQ multiplex PCR, and TCRdb's table has in-frame clones only and misses some. The sample has around 180,000 clones, more than 10% seen once. The sample was central memory CD4+ T cells from blood. These receptors all come from a woman aged 18-30 years in good health.

This rearrangement joins TRBV7-6 to TRBJ1-1; tentative D call: TRBD1 (5 bases). CDR1 and CDR2 from the germline V gene are SGHVS and FNYEAQ. The V end was cut by 5 bases, the J end by 0 bases, with 10 bases between. This CDR3 has 14 amino acids. CDR3 region: CASSRVGVNTEAFF. Written as DNA, the CDR3 is TGTGCCAGCAGCCGCGTAGGGGTGAACACTGAAGCTTTCTTT.

This clone appeared a few times. This chain connects TRBV28 to TRBJ2-7, with TRBD2 matching 9 bases. The germline V gene encodes CDR1 MDHEN and CDR2 SYDVKM. The CDR3 length is 12 residues. After removal of 11 bases from V and 0 bases from J, the junction contained 2 bases not matched to a gene. CDR3 residues: CAASGNSYEQYF. CDR3 DNA: TGTGCCGCTAGCGGGAACTCCTACGAGCAGTACTTC.

V and J are TRBV29-1 and TRBJ1-2; maybe TRBD1 (6 bases). Germline CDR1 reads SQVTM; CDR2 reads ANQGSEA. Trimming cost V 0 bases and J 9 bases, with 11 bases left between them. This CDR3 has 12 residues. The CDR3 is CSVEEQGNSYTF. CDR3 DNA: TGCAGCGTTGAAGAACAGGGAAATAGCTACACCTTC.

CDR3 bases: TGTGCCAGCAGCAAAGGGGCTAGCGGGAGCGGGAAAGAGACCCAGTACTTC. Protein sequence: CASSKGASGSGKETQYF. This rearrangement joins TRBV21-1 to TRBJ2-5; the table's D gene call, TRBD2, was not cross checked with the DNA. TRBV21-1 is noted as a pseudogene. The CDR3 length is 17 residues.

Only a few counts were recorded for this clone. The J gene is TRBJ2-7, the V gene TRBV27, with D perhaps matching TRBD2 (6 bases). Trimming pared 1 base from V and 2 bases from J, leaving 9 bases between. This CDR3 has 14 amino acids. Looked up from germline, CDR1 is MNHEY and CDR2 is SMNVEV (reference sequence). The CDR3 DNA reads as TGTGCCAGCAGTTTATTCTGGGGGGCCTACGAGCAGTACTTC. Translation gives CASSLFWGAYEQYF.

This clone has more than one count but fewer than ten. V is TRBV5-1 and J is TRBJ2-1; no definite D call. V lost 4 bases and J 4 bases, leaving 21 bases between the germline ends. CDR1 is SGHRS and CDR2 is YFSETQ in the germline V gene. The CDR3 sequence is 17 residues long. CDR3 region: CASSKGGRSGWYNEQFF. The CDR3 DNA follows: TGCGCCAGCAGCAAAGGTGGTAGGTCAGGTTGGTACAATGAGCAGTTCTTC.

This chain uses TRBV7-9 with TRBJ2-5, with D possibly being TRBD1 (6 bases). Germline V gene data show CDR1 as SEHNR and CDR2 as FQNEAQ (reference sequence). The CDR3 is 15 amino acids. V dropped 2 bases and J dropped 5 bases, with 15 bases sitting between them. CDR3 loop: CASSLSTGKAETQYF. In DNA form, the CDR3 reads TGTGCCAGCAGCTTATCTACAGGGAAGGCGGAGACCCAGTACTTC.

This clone showed up just a few times. The chain carries TRBV5-1 and TRBJ2-3, with a tentative D call TRBD2 (7 bases). V was pared by 7 bases and J by 0 bases, with 15 bases between. The V gene's germline CDR1 is SGHRS and CDR2 YFSETQ. The CDR3 sequence is 15 residues long. The CDR3 loop reads CASRKRDTSTDTQYF. CDR3 DNA: TGCGCCAGCCGGAAGCGGGACACCAGCACAGATACGCAGTATTTT. Combining the CDR3 with reference TRBV5-1 and TRBJ2-3 gives the whole variable domain KAGVTQTPRYLIKTRGQQVTLSCSPISGHRSVSWYQQTPGQGLQFLFEYFSETQRNKGNFPGRFSGRQFSNSRSEMNVSTLELGDSALYLCASRKRDTSTDTQYFGPGTRLTVL.

The table lists this clone with a count of one. The chain uses TRBV5-1 and TRBJ2-5; no clear D gene. This CDR3 has 14 amino acids. The V gene lost 0 bases and the J gene lost 3 bases, with 9 bases spanning the gap. The germline V gene encodes CDR1 SGHRS and CDR2 YFSETQ. CDR3 protein: CASSLDGSKETQYF. CDR3 nucleotides: TGCGCCAGCAGCTTGGACGGTAGCAAAGAGACCCAGTACTTC. The whole variable domain, remainder taken from reference TRBV5-1 and TRBJ2-5, is KAGVTQTPRYLIKTRGQQVTLSCSPISGHRSVSWYQQTPGQGLQFLFEYFSETQRNKGNFPGRFSGRQFSNSRSEMNVSTLELGDSALYLCASSLDGSKETQYFGPGTRLLVL.

This clone was detected only a few times. The chain has TRBV15 and TRBJ1-2, with D unresolved. The germline V gene encodes CDR1 LNHNV and CDR2 YYDKDF (reference sequence). The CDR3 extends over 13 amino acids. V was pared by 0 bases and J by 8 bases, with 10 bases between. The CDR3 DNA sequence: TGTGCCACCAGCAGAGATGAACTCGGGGGCTACACCTTC. It encodes CATSRDELGGYTF.

The rearrangement links TRBV6-5 to TRBJ1-1; 7 bases are a match to TRBD1. From germline, CDR1 is MNHEY and CDR2 SVGAGI. V shed 4 bases, J shed 4 bases, and the junction held 9 bases outside the gene matches. This CDR3 has 15 residues. CDR3: CASSFRGAIGTEAFF. Written as DNA, the CDR3 is TGTGCCAGCAGTTTCAGGGGGGCGATCGGCACTGAAGCTTTCTTT.

CDR3 region: CSVESPQGGSSYEQYF. Written as DNA, the CDR3 is TGCAGCGTTGAATCACCCCAAGGCGGCAGCTCCTACGAGCAGTACTTC. The chain is built from TRBV29-1 and TRBJ2-7; D ambiguous. Germline lookup yields CDR1 SQVTM and CDR2 ANQGSEA. The length of the CDR3 is 16 residues. V gave up 2 bases and J gave up 0 bases, with 17 bases separating them.

The chain employs TRBV12-5 and TRBJ2-3, with TRBD2 matching over 16 bases. The CDR3 is 17 residues long. Germline V gives CDR1 LGHNT, CDR2 FRNRAP. V was clipped by 4 bases and J by 4 bases; unmatched bases: 5. The CDR3 DNA is TGTGCTAGTGGTTCCGGGACTAGCGGGAGGGGCGCAGATACGCAGTATTTT. It yields the protein CASGSGTSGRGADTQYF.

The genes are TRBV18 and TRBJ2-7, with 7 bases lining up with TRBD2. The CDR3 sequence is 15 residues long. Germline CDR1 reads KGHSH; CDR2 reads LQKENI. The V gene end was trimmed by 6 bases and the J gene end by 3 bases; junction bases not matched to a gene: 11. In DNA form, the CDR3 reads TGTGCCAGCTCCCAAGCCTCGGGGGGTAACTACGAGCAGTACTTC. Translated, it gives CASSQASGGNYEQYF.

This clone was counted at least ten times. V is TRBV21-1 and J is TRBJ1-4; the table gives TRBD1 as D, unverified against the DNA. TRBV21-1 is noted as a pseudogene. The CDR3 consists of 14 residues. CDR3 region: CAGRLTGHEEKLFF. DNA for the CDR3: TGTGCCGGCCGACTGACAGGGCATGAGGAAAAACTGTTTTTT.

This clone came up a few times. The chain is built from TRBV6-5 and TRBJ1-2; D ambiguous. The CDR3 consists of 11 residues. CDR1 and CDR2 from the germline V gene are MNHEY and SVGAGI. V was cut by 4 bases and J by 7 bases, with 7 bases left in between. The CDR3 region is CASSSAGGYTF. The CDR3 DNA reads as TGTGCCAGCAGTTCGGCAGGTGGCTACACCTTC.

This clone was seen a handful of times. The gene calls are TRBV29-1 and TRBJ1-3; 9 bases are a match to TRBD1. J was trimmed by 4 bases and V by 4 bases; bases with no gene match: 8. From germline, CDR1 is SQVTM and CDR2 ANQGSEA. This CDR3 is 15 amino acids long. The CDR3 nucleotides are TGCAGCGTTGTGTCAGGACAGGGGCGCGGAAACACCATATATTTT. Amino acids: CSVVSGQGRGNTIYF.

Turning to this clone: The junction departs from the called germline gene at one end, perhaps through a read error. The chain employs TRBV6-6 and TRBJ2-7, with D unresolved. The CDR3 extends over 12 amino acids. Germline V gene sequence: CDR1 MNHNY, CDR2 SVGAGI (reference sequence). CDR3 in amino acids: CAISELDYEQYF. The CDR3 region has the DNA TGTGCCATCAGTGAGCTTGATTACGAGCAGTACTTC.

This clone was picked up a small number of times. The chain carries TRBV30 and TRBJ2-3, with TRBD1 matching 9 bases. The junction had 16 bases not matched to a gene; V was cut back by 3 bases and J by 6 bases. This CDR3 is 17 amino acids long. Germline CDR1 GTSNPN, CDR2 SVGIG (reference sequence). The CDR3, as DNA: TGTGCCTGGAGCTTCCGGCGGGGACAGGGTATTGGGGATACGCAGTATTTT. This translates into CAWSFRRGQGIGDTQYF.

The rearrangement links TRBV6-1 to TRBJ2-1, with 7 bases matching TRBD2. The CDR3 runs to 13 residues. Losses at the gene ends were 5 bases for V and 10 bases for J; bases not matched to a gene: 8. CDR1 MNHNS and CDR2 SASEGT come from the germline V gene. The CDR3, as DNA: TGTGCCAGCAGTTTCCGACTAGCCTCCGAGCAGTTCTTC. Translating gives CASSFRLASEQFF.

This clone was observed a handful of times. V usage is TRBV18 and J usage is TRBJ1-1; D gene ambiguous. Trimming removed 3 bases from V and 5 bases from J, with 13 bases in between. This CDR3 contains 14 residues. Germline CDR1 KGHSH, CDR2 LQKENI. As DNA, the CDR3 is TGTGCCAGCTCACCCGGAGGCGGGGAGACTGAAGCTTTCTTT. Translating it yields CASSPGGGETEAFF.

The chain combines TRBV7-9 with TRBJ1-2; 9 bases are shared with TRBD1. The germline gives CDR1 SEHNR, CDR2 FQNEAQ (reference sequence). V shed 0 bases and J 7 bases; nucleotides not matched to a gene: 18. This CDR3 has 19 amino acids. Here the CDR3 reads CASSLAARGGQGSPGGYTF. As DNA, the CDR3 is TGTGCCAGCAGCTTAGCAGCGAGGGGCGGACAGGGGTCCCCAGGTGGCTACACCTTC.

This clone has a handful of counts. This chain's CDR3 is CASSSGGDEQFF. The CDR3 nucleotides are TGTGCCAGCAGCTCAGGGGGTGATGAGCAGTTCTTC. The chain employs TRBV11-2 and TRBJ2-1, with TRBD1 matching over 7 bases. The germline V gene encodes CDR1 SGHAT and CDR2 FQNNGV. Trimming cost V 4 bases and J 8 bases; bases outside gene matches: 2. The CDR3 consists of 12 residues.

The CDR3 region is CASSHPRRTSGGRYNEQFF. The CDR3 coding sequence is TGTGCCAGCAGCCACCCACGTCGGACTAGCGGGGGGAGGTACAATGAGCAGTTCTTC. The chain couples TRBV7-9 to TRBJ2-1; 14 positions agree with TRBD2. The CDR3 is made up of 19 amino acids. The V gene end was trimmed by 5 bases and the J gene end by 4 bases; junction bases not matched to a gene: 13. The germline CDR1 and CDR2 sequences are SEHNR and FQNEAQ (reference sequence).

The chain has TRBV7-9 and TRBJ1-4; D unresolved. This CDR3 has 14 residues. The germline V gene encodes CDR1 SEHNR and CDR2 FQNEAQ (reference sequence). The ends were cut back, 0 bases at V and 4 bases at J, with 6 bases in the middle. CDR3 amino acids: CASSLAGVNEKLFF. The CDR3 nucleotides read TGTGCCAGCAGCTTAGCGGGAGTTAATGAAAAACTGTTTTTT.

This clone was counted ten times or more. This chain connects TRBV5-4 to TRBJ1-1; possibly TRBD1 for D (5 bases). CDR3 size: 14 residues. The germline V gene has CDR1 SGHNT and CDR2 YYREEE (reference sequence). The germline V and J ends were trimmed by 5 bases and 1 base, with 12 bases remaining between them. CDR3 in amino acids: CASRSGSANTEAFF. CDR3 nucleotides: TGTGCCAGCAGGTCAGGGTCTGCGAACACTGAAGCTTTCTTT.

The chain recombines TRBV2 with TRBJ1-5; D is perhaps TRBD1 (5 bases). Germline-derived CDR1 and CDR2 are SNHLY and FYNNEI. Trimming took off 9 bases at V and 6 bases at J, with 15 bases between the two ends. CDR3 length: 13 residues. The CDR3 region is CASGRGDGQPQHF. The CDR3 nucleotides read TGTGCCAGTGGACGGGGGGACGGTCAGCCCCAGCATTTT.

The J gene is TRBJ1-1, the V gene TRBV29-1; D is uncertain. The CDR3 consists of 13 residues. The germline V gene encodes CDR1 SQVTM and CDR2 ANQGSEA. Trimming pared 5 bases from V and 4 bases from J, leaving 14 bases between. The CDR3 DNA reads TGCAGCGTTCGAGGGTCCGGAGCCACTGAAGCTTTCTTT. Amino acids: CSVRGSGATEAFF.

This chain uses TRBV5-1 with TRBJ2-6, with 9 positions matching TRBD1. The CDR3 spans 19 residues. Per the germline V gene, CDR1 is SGHRS and CDR2 is YFSETQ. The junction had 14 bases not matched to a gene; V was cut back by 4 bases and J by 3 bases. CDR3 in DNA: TGCGCCAGCAGCGTAGTGGGGACAGGGACCCTTGTTGGGGCCAACGTCCTGACTTTC. It specifies CASSVVGTGTLVGANVLTF.

Here the CDR3 reads CASSFRPLAGQAYEQYF. CDR3 nucleotides: TGTGCCAGCAGTTTCCGACCACTAGCGGGGCAAGCCTACGAGCAGTACTTC. The J gene is TRBJ2-7, the V gene TRBV28; 10 positions agree with TRBD2. V gave up 3 bases and J gave up 2 bases; unmatched junction bases: 10. This CDR3 region has 17 residues. The germline CDR1 and CDR2 sequences are MDHEN and SYDVKM. The full variable domain, its missing parts supplied by reference TRBV28 and TRBJ2-7, is DVKVTQSSRYLVKRTGEKVFLECVQDMDHENMFWYRQDPGLGLRLIYFSYDVKMKEKGDIPEGYSVSREKKERFSLILESASTNQTSMYLCASSFRPLAGQAYEQYFGPGTRLTVT.

This chain uses TRBV29-1 with TRBJ1-2; the match to TRBD1 covers 10 bases. Losses at the gene ends were 1 base for V and 5 bases for J; bases not matched to a gene: 4. The length of the CDR3 is 14 residues. Germline loops: CDR1 SQVTM, CDR2 ANQGSEA. CDR3 amino acids: CSVEGGTGEYGYTF. For the CDR3, the DNA is TGCAGCGTTGAAGGGGGGACAGGGGAATATGGCTACACCTTC.